A selection of T cell receptor beta chains follows, all from one sample in a study of T cell responses to AZD1222 COVID-19 vaccine. The repertoire was sequenced with immunoSEQ multiplex PCR; TCRdb's copy has only in-frame clones and lacks some. Of tens of thousands of clones listed, 80% were seen once; the top ten hold 12%. The sample here was peripheral blood, taken on day 0 of AZD1222 vaccination. These receptors originate from an adult in good health. Both conserved end residues are part of each CDR3. Each record gives: D gene, clone size, J gene, V gene, CDR3 DNA, CDR3 protein. A D gene is named only where the DNA matches it firmly. Size is stated for part of the rows, as once, few or many counts, or as a class when the clone is expanded.

- | few | TRBJ1-1 | TRBV9 | TGTGCCAGCAGCGTAGATCCCGACACTGAAGCTTTCTTT | CASSVDPDTEAFF
- | - | TRBJ2-5 | TRBV5-5 | TGTGCCAGCAGCTTGGTAGTACTTAAAGAGACCCAGTACTTC | CASSLVVLKETQYF
- | once | TRBJ1-5 | TRBV30 | TGTGCCTGGAGTGTAAAATTGCCTAATCAGCCCCAGCATTTT | CAWSVKLPNQPQHF
- | - | TRBJ1-2 | TRBV13 | TGTGCCAGCAGTCTTAGGTACAGGGCCTATGGCTACACCTTC | CASSLRYRAYGYTF
- | - | TRBJ1-2 | TRBV12-3/TRBV12-4 | TGTGCCAGCAGTTTAGACCCCGCGCCCGGCTACACCTTC | CASSLDPAPGYTF
- | - | TRBJ1-5 | TRBV4-3 | TGCGCCAGCAGCCAAGCCTTCGGGTTTTATAGCAATCAGCCCCAGCATTTT | CASSQAFGFYSNQPQHF
- | - | TRBJ2-5 | TRBV7-2 | TGTGCCAGCAGCTTAGAACGGTCAACCCAGTACTTC | CASSLERSTQYF
TRBD1 | - | TRBJ2-5 | TRBV5-4 | TGTGCCAGCAGCTTGGGATCGGGACAGGGGGTTATTGCCCAGTACTTC | CASSLGSGQGVIAQYF
- | - | TRBJ1-3 | TRBV19 | TGTGCCAGTAGTATTAAGGAGAGCTCTGGAAACACCATATATTTT | CASSIKESSGNTIYF
TRBD2 | - | TRBJ2-5 | TRBV6-5 | TGTGCCAGCAGTTACTCGGGCGGGGGGGCCAGAGAGACCCAGTACTTC | CASSYSGGGARETQYF
TRBD1 | - | TRBJ2-7 | TRBV11-2 | TGTGCCAGCAGTTGGGGGACAGGGGGTATGAAAGAGCAGTACTTC | CASSWGTGGMKEQYF
TRBD1 | - | TRBJ1-1 | TRBV27 | TGTGCCAGCAGAAACAGGGGCACTGAAGCTTTCTTT | CASRNRGTEAFF
TRBD2 | once | TRBJ2-7 | TRBV7-2 | TGTGCCAGCAGTCCTAGCGGGACACACTCCTACGAGCAGTACTTC | CASSPSGTHSYEQYF
- | - | TRBJ1-6 | TRBV18 | TGTGCCAGCTCACCACAACGAAACAGGGAAAATTCACCCCTCCACTTT | CASSPQRNRENSPLHF
- | - | TRBJ1-6 | TRBV9 | TGTGCCAGCAGCGTAGACGGGTCAAATTCACCCCTCCACTTT | CASSVDGSNSPLHF
TRBD1 | - | TRBJ1-5 | TRBV18 | TGTGCCAGCTCACCGGGACAGGCGGCTTCGGGTAATCAGCCCCAGCATTTT | CASSPGQAASGNQPQHF
- | - | TRBJ1-1 | TRBV24-1 | TGTGCCACCAGCGGCTCTTGGCCCATGAACACTGAAGCTTTCTTT | CATSGSWPMNTEAFF
- | - | TRBJ1-2 | TRBV14 | TGTGCCAGCAGCCAGGACCTTGACTATGGCTACACCTTC | CASSQDLDYGYTF
- | - | TRBJ1-6 | TRBV18 | TGTGCCAGCTCAGGGGCAGGGGATTCACCCCTCCACTTT | CASSGAGDSPLHF
- | - | TRBJ2-6 | TRBV30 | TGTGCCTGGACAAGTTTTAGCGGGGCCAACGTCCTGACTTTC | CAWTSFSGANVLTF
- | - | TRBJ1-3 | TRBV6-2/TRBV6-3 | TGTGCCAGCAGCCGGGGAGTCACTCCGCTAGGAAACACCATATATTTT | CASSRGVTPLGNTIYF
- | - | TRBJ2-1 | TRBV29-1 | TGCAGCGTTCCATTCACGGCAGGGCCAATCTACAATGAGCAGTTCTTC | CSVPFTAGPIYNEQFF
- | - | TRBJ2-3 | TRBV28 | TGTGCCAGCAGTTTGCCCTTCCGGGTCAAGGCAGATACGCAGTATTTT | CASSLPFRVKADTQYF
TRBD1 | - | TRBJ1-5 | TRBV2 | TGTGCCAGCAGTTACAGGGGTAATCAGCCCCAGCATTTT | CASSYRGNQPQHF
- | - | TRBJ1-2 | TRBV5-1 | TGCGCCAGCAGCTTGGTCTCAGGGGATTATGGCTACACCTTC | CASSLVSGDYGYTF
TRBD2 | once | TRBJ2-5 | TRBV5-1 | TGCGCCAGCAGCCTAGGACTAGCGGGGGATCCGTACCAAGAGACCCAGTACTTC | CASSLGLAGDPYQETQYF
- | - | TRBJ2-3 | TRBV5-6 | TGTGCCAGCAGCCTCCCCGGGACCCTGAGCACAGATACGCAGTATTTT | CASSLPGTLSTDTQYF
- | - | TRBJ1-3 | TRBV12-3/TRBV12-4 | TGTGCCAGCGGAACTGGCGTCACCATATATTTT | CASGTGVTIYF
TRBD1 | - | TRBJ1-2 | TRBV6-2/TRBV6-3 | TGTGCCAGCAGCGGGACAGGTCCGAACTATGGCTACACCTTC | CASSGTGPNYGYTF
- | - | TRBJ2-3 | TRBV6-5 | TGTGCCAGCAGTTTTCTTAGTTTACGTTTAACAGATACGCAGTATTTT | CASSFLSLRLTDTQYF
- | medium-sized | TRBJ2-5 | TRBV7-2 | TGTGCCAGCAGCTTAGGGGTGTGGGTTTATCAACAAGAGACCCAGTACTTC | CASSLGVWVYQQETQYF
- | - | TRBJ2-5 | TRBV29-1 | TGCAGCGTCCGACAACTTAACCGGGACTCGTACCAAGAGACCCAGTACTTC | CSVRQLNRDSYQETQYF
TRBD1 | - | TRBJ1-2 | TRBV5-1 | TGCGCCAGCAGCTTGGAGGGACAGGGGGACTATGGCTACACCTTC | CASSLEGQGDYGYTF
TRBD2 | - | TRBJ2-1 | TRBV29-1 | TGCAGCGTTGTGGTTAGCGGGGCATCCAGCTCCTACAATGAGCAGTTCTTC | CSVVVSGASSSYNEQFF
- | - | TRBJ2-5 | TRBV7-9 | TGTGCCAGCAGCCCCGCGGGACTCGGCGATCTGACCCAGTACTTC | CASSPAGLGDLTQYF
TRBD1 | - | TRBJ1-1 | TRBV6-5 | TGTGCCAGCAAACAAATGAGGACAGGGGACACTGAAGCTTTCTTT | CASKQMRTGDTEAFF
TRBD2 | - | TRBJ2-1 | TRBV5-5 | TGTGCCAGCAGACCCCGACTAGCGCAAAATGAGCAGTTCTTC | CASRPRLAQNEQFF
TRBD2 | - | TRBJ2-7 | TRBV4-1 | TGCGCCAGCAGCCAATCGGGACTAGCGACACACGAGCAGTACTTC | CASSQSGLATHEQYF
- | - | TRBJ2-5 | TRBV4-3 | TGCGCCAGCAGCCCCGGTGGGGGCCAAGAGACCCAGTACTTC | CASSPGGGQETQYF
TRBD1 | - | TRBJ2-3 | TRBV6-1 | TGTGCCAGCAGTGAAGCATATAATGAGGACAGGTGGAGCACAGATACGCAGTATTTT | CASSEAYNEDRWSTDTQYF